The 12 T cell receptor beta chains presented below share a single source sample, sequenced in a study of molecular identifiers for immune sequencing clone quantification (dated by TCRdb to the late 2010s). The protocol used for the library was PCR. These reads were obtained on a NextSeq 500. TCRdb reworked the public reads: Q25 trimming with fastp, MiXCR clone assembly, productive beta chains retained. Duplicate CDR3 protein sequences are folded into a single record with the most common DNA and genes. The sample records more than 85,000 distinct CDR3 sequences, 30% to 45% of which are singletons. The ten largest clonotypes hold about a tenth of the sample. The sample comprised naive CD8+ T cells from blood, with Jurkat cell RNA spiked in. Explained via the paper, the cell subset or site label denotes: FACS-sorted CD8+CD4-CCR7+CD45RA+ naive T cells. These receptors were taken from a human donor in good health. Some libraries in this study had Jurkat cell RNA spiked in.

A word on this clonotype: A much larger clone sits a single nucleotide away, making a read error possible. CDR3 DNA: TGTGCCAGCAGTCCGCCCCCACCTTCGTCAGGGGCGCAGTATTTT. It is translated as CASSPPPPSSGAQYF. The chain has TRBV6-6 and TRBJ2-3; possible D gene TRBD1, 6 bases. Germline CDR1 and CDR2: MNHNY and SVGAGI (reference sequence). With 5 bases removed from V and 10 bases from J, the gap between germline ends came to 22 bases. The CDR3 extends over 15 amino acids.

To note about this clonotype: One end of the junction is discordant with germline, which a read error may explain. The chain joins TRBV28 to TRBJ2-3; D might be TRBD2 (5 bases). Germline V lookup: CDR1 MDHEN, CDR2 SYDVKM. The CDR3 covers 14 residues. CDR3 protein: CASSIVSGTDTQYF. The CDR3 coding sequence is TGTGCCAGCAGTATTGTCAGCGGCACAGATACGCAGTATTTC.

The chain is built from TRBV28 and TRBJ2-7; D gene unclear. The V end lost 1 base, the J end lost 3 bases, and 7 bases lay between the germline ends. The germline V gene has CDR1 MDHEN and CDR2 SYDVKM. This CDR3 has 13 amino acids. As DNA, the CDR3 is TGTGCCAGCAGTTTATCCAGGTACTACGAGCAGTACTTC. It yields the protein CASSLSRYYEQYF.

This clonotype was picked up a small number of times. V usage is TRBV7-6 and J usage is TRBJ1-1; D is undetermined. Trimming stripped 4 bases from V and 0 bases from J, with 12 bases between. CDR3 length equals 15 residues. The V gene's germline CDR1 is SGHVS and CDR2 FNYEAQ. The CDR3 coding sequence is TGTGCCAGCAGCTACAGTATTGGGATGAACACTGAAGCTTTCTTT. Translated, it gives CASSYSIGMNTEAFF.

V gene TRBV7-9 combines with J gene TRBJ2-1; 10 nucleotides align to TRBD1. Germline values: CDR1 SEHNR, CDR2 FQNEAQ (reference sequence). CDR3 length: 16 amino acids. After removal of 6 bases from V and 5 bases from J, the junction contained 10 bases not matched to a gene. CDR3 DNA sequence: TGTGCCAGCAGTTATATGACCGGGACAGGGGACAATGAGCAGTTCTTC. Residues: CASSYMTGTGDNEQFF.

This clonotype was counted at least ten times. V and J are TRBV5-1 and TRBJ2-7; D might be TRBD1 (6 bases). Trimming shortened V by 4 bases and J by 2 bases, and 10 bases separated the two germline ends. Germline-derived CDR1 and CDR2 are SGHRS and YFSETQ. The CDR3 spans 13 residues. This CDR3 reads CASSPGHPYEQYF. CDR3 coding DNA: TGCGCCAGCAGCCCGGGACATCCCTACGAGCAGTACTTC.

The CDR3 spells CSVGQGGPEAFF. The DNA of the CDR3 is TGCAGCGTTGGGCAGGGGGGGCCTGAAGCTTTCTTT. The chain links TRBV29-1 to TRBJ1-1; 7 bases agree with TRBD1. The V gene end was trimmed by 4 bases and the J gene end by 6 bases; junction bases not matched to a gene: 5. CDR1 is SQVTM, CDR2 ANQGSEA, per germline. The CDR3 contains 12 residues.

In regard to this clonotype: This sequence may be a read error, since a much larger clone differs from it by one base. The chain couples TRBV5-3 to TRBJ1-1; TRBD1 is a possible D gene (5 bases). TRBV5-3 is an ORF, with its function uncertain. This CDR3 contains 15 residues. CDR3 nucleotide sequence: TGTGCCAGCAGCTTGGACACCGGGACGGTGACTGAAGCTTTCTTT. Its protein is CASSLDTGTVTEAFF.

V is TRBV7-9 and J is TRBJ2-7; tentatively, D is TRBD2 (5 bases). The germline V gene has CDR1 SEHNR and CDR2 FQNEAQ (reference sequence). The CDR3 length is 15 residues. V was clipped by 6 bases and J by 2 bases, with 17 bases between them. CDR3: CASSLKTKSTYEQYF. As DNA, the CDR3 is TGTGCCAGCAGTCTCAAGACTAAGAGCACCTACGAGCAGTACTTC.

Comments on this clonotype: With a much larger clone just one base away, this may be a read error. In nucleotides, the CDR3 is TGCGCCAGCAGCCCAGGACAGCGATGGTACGAGCAGTACTTC. Translation: CASSPGQRWYEQYF. This chain connects TRBV5-1 to TRBJ2-7; TRBD1 is a possible D gene (6 bases). With 4 bases removed from V and 4 bases from J, the gap between germline ends came to 15 bases. Germline V gives CDR1 SGHRS, CDR2 YFSETQ. The CDR3 consists of 14 residues.

In this sample, this clonotype turned up a few times. The chain combines TRBV4-2 with TRBJ2-1; TRBD2 is a possible D gene (6 bases). V was pared by 0 bases and J by 8 bases, with 14 bases between. The length of the CDR3 is 15 residues. Germline lookup yields CDR1 LGHNA and CDR2 YNFKEQ. In nucleotides, the CDR3 is TGTGCCAGCAGCCAAGAAGAGGGTAGCGGTTATGAGCAGTTCTTC. This encodes CASSQEEGSGYEQFF.

The CDR3 DNA sequence: TGTGCCAGCAGCTTAGGGACCCCAACCAACTCACCCCTCCACTTT. It translates to CASSLGTPTNSPLHF. V gene TRBV11-2 combines with J gene TRBJ1-6, with D unresolved. Germline V CDR1 and CDR2: SGHAT, FQNNGV. The CDR3 extends over 15 amino acids. V was trimmed by 1 base and J by 10 bases, leaving 14 bases between them.